This record looks at one T cell receptor beta chain sequence and its context. This clonotype was seen only a few times. Its antigen is not yet known. No quality values exist for individual bases; no much larger clone is one base distant. According to the study, the label for this sample's treatment or condition signals: live attenuated yellow fever vaccine strain. Two biological replicates of bulk PBMCs were collected at each blood-draw timepoint. PBMCs were isolated from peripheral blood using a standard Ficoll-Paque protocol. TriZol was used to extract RNA from bulk PBMCs, CD4 and CD8 fractions, and dextramer-positive and dextramer-negative fractions. Trimming leaves V shorter by 1 base and J shorter by 0 bases, with the junction holding 3 bases beyond the gene matches. From a lookup of the germline V gene, CDR1 and CDR2 are LGHNA and YSLEER. The CDR3 goes from the cysteine to the phenylalanine over 16 residues. Only the CDR3 DNA is retained, 48 bases long and in frame from the first base.

This record comes from a study of T cells after yellow fever vaccination (dated by TCRdb to the late 2010s). Some background on the complete study: The SMART-Seq v4 Ultra Low Input RNA kit was used to prepare libraries from fractions with low cell numbers. The cohort comprised two healthy male donors, one aged 18 to 30 and one aged 30 to 40 years. Bulk PBMC replicates and cell subsets were isolated from blood drawn at multiple timepoints before and after both primary and secondary immunization. To track T-cell clones before and after primary and booster YFV17D yellow fever vaccination, bulk TCR alpha and beta repertoires were sequenced longitudinally.

The study at large found these results: The secondary T-cell response was weaker than the primary response but faster, peaking on day 5 instead of day 15. After the booster, most of the clones that had expanded following primary vaccination were detected again (about 95% of CD4 and roughly nine tenths of CD8), which suggests that memory was broadly maintained. A small fraction of clonotypes showed up in both the CD4 and CD8 compartments, probably as a result of convergent recombination. Because the study included only a couple of donors, the extent to which the findings can be generalized is limited. Computational filtering was needed because FACS-sorted repertoires could contain abundant contaminating clonotypes from the bulk population.

Synthesis of TCR cDNA relied on 5'RACE template switching, a step that introduced a universal primer site along with unique molecular identifiers. Priming for cDNA synthesis came from both the TCR alpha and TCR beta constant segments. Library amplification involved two PCR steps, and the second step added sample barcodes and sequencing adapters. Sequencing of libraries was done on Illumina HiSeq 2500 (2x100 bp) or NovaSeq (2x150 bp). As for how the authors treated the data: MIGEC handled demultiplexing of reads and collapsing into UMI consensus sequences, while MiXCR performed V(D)J alignment. Clonotypes responding to the vaccine were identified with edgeR on replicate PBMC samples, with the criteria of FDR below 0.01 and a log2 fold change above 5 up to day 15. Each bulk clonotype received a CD4 or CD8 identity based on whether the sequenced CD4 or CD8 repertoire contained that clonotype at higher abundance. TCRdb redid the processing of the public reads, applying fastp at Q25 and MiXCR, and retained in-frame beta chains. Rows are unified per CDR3 protein, each entry keeping the most common DNA and genes. V and J calls and clone size were set by TCRdb, not the authors. The sample yields approximately 600,000 distinct CDR3 sequences; 9% to 15% were counted once. 15% of the sample is held by the ten biggest clonotypes.

This TCR was recovered from a man aged 25-45 years who received the YFV17D yellow fever vaccine. This sequence uses TRBV4-3 and TRBJ2-7, and 10 junction bases match TRBD1. The sample consisted of PBMCs, taken on the day of the yellow fever booster vaccination. Read as DNA, the sequence is TGCGCCAGCAGCCAAGGACAGGGGGCTTTCTCCTACGAGCAGTACTTC. Its translation is CASSQGQGAFSYEQYF.